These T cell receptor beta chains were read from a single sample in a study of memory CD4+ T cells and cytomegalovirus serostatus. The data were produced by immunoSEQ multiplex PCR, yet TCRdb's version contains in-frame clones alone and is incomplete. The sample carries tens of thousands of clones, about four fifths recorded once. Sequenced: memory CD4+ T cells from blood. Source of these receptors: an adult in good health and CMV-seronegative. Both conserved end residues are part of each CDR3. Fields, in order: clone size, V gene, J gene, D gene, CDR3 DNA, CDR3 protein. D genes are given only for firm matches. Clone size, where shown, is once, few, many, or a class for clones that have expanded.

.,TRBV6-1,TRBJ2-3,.,TGTGCCAGCAGCGTGGGGCCTATCGGCACAGATACGCAGTATTTT,CASSVGPIGTDTQYF
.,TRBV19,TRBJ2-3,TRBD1,TGTGCCAGTAGTCAGGGGGCGACAGATACGCAGTATTTT,CASSQGATDTQYF
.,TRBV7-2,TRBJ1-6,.,TGTGCCAGCAGCTTAGAGGTCTCCTATAATTCACCCCTCCACTTT,CASSLEVSYNSPLHF
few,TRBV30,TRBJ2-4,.,TGTGCCTGGAGTTCCTACCCCAGAGGGTCAAACATTCAGTACTTC,CAWSSYPRGSNIQYF
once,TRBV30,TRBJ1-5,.,TGTGCCTGGAGTGGAGGGGTTGGGGGAAGTAGAAGTCAGCCCCAGCATTTT,CAWSGGVGGSRSQPQHF
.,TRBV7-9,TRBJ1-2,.,TGTGCCAGCAGCTCGGAAGCCGGGGGGGGCTACACCTTC,CASSSEAGGGYTF
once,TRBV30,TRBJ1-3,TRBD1,TGTGCCTGCCGGGACAGGCAAACATGGAGTGGAAACACCATATATTTT,CACRDRQTWSGNTIYF
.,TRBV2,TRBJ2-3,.,TGTGCCAGCAGTGAACTGAGGGACACAGATACGCAGTATTTT,CASSELRDTDTQYF
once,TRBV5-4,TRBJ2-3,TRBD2,TGTGCCAGCAGCTGGTCGGGGGGGCCCGCAGATACGCAGTATTTT,CASSWSGGPADTQYF
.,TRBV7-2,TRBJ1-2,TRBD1,TGTGCCAGCACCCCCCGTCGGGACAGTAACTATGGCTACACCTTC,CASTPRRDSNYGYTF
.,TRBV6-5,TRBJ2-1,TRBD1,TGTGCCAGCAGAGAGGGGGCTCGGTACAATGAGCAGTTCTTC,CASREGARYNEQFF
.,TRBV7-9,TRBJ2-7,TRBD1,TGTGCCAGCAGCTCACAGGGGGTCTCCTACGAGCAGTACTTC,CASSSQGVSYEQYF
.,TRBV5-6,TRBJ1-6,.,TGTGCCAGCAGCACCTTACCCGGACCCATTAATTCACCCCTCCACTTT,CASSTLPGPINSPLHF
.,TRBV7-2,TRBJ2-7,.,TGTGCCAGCAGCTTAGGACAGAAGTCGTACGAGCAGTACTTC,CASSLGQKSYEQYF
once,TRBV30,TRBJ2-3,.,TGTGCCTGGAGTGTTATAGATACGCAGTATTTT,CAWSVIDTQYF
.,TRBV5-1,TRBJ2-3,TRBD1,TGCGCCAGCAGCGGGACAGGAAGCACAGATACGCAGTATTTT,CASSGTGSTDTQYF
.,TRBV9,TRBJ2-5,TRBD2,TGTGCCAGCAGCGTAGCGGGGGGGCCGATTGAGACCCAGTACTTC,CASSVAGGPIETQYF
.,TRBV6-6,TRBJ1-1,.,TGTGCCAGCGTTGGAGATGGCACTGAAGCTTTCTTT,CASVGDGTEAFF
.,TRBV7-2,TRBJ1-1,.,TGTGCCAGCAGCTTAGGTGGGGGTTACACTGAAGCTTTCTTT,CASSLGGGYTEAFF
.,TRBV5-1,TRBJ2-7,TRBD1,TGCGCCAGCAGCTCGGGACAGAATTTATACGAGCAGTACTTC,CASSSGQNLYEQYF
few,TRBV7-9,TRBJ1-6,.,TGTGCCAGCAGCTTAGGACGGCCAGGGGAGGGCTCACCCCTCCACTTT,CASSLGRPGEGSPLHF
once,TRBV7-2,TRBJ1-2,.,TGTGCCAGCAGCTTAGCTGAGGGCTATGGCTACACCTTC,CASSLAEGYGYTF
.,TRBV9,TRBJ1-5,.,TGTGCCAGCAGTTTAGGAAGAGGGGCTGGCCAGCCCCAGCATTTT,CASSLGRGAGQPQHF
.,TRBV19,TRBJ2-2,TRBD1,TGTGCCAGTAGCCAGGGGGCGGGCGGGGAGCTGTTTTTT,CASSQGAGGELFF
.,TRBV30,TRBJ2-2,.,TGTGCCTGGAGGGGGGAGAAGGGCACCGGGGAGCTGTTTTTT,CAWRGEKGTGELFF
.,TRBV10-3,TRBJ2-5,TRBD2,TGTGCCGCCGGGGGGGCCCAAGAGACCCAGTACTTC,CAAGGAQETQYF
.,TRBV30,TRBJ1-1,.,TGTGCCTGGGGGCACGAGGGGAACACTGAAGCTTTCTTT,CAWGHEGNTEAFF
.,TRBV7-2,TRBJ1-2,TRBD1,TGTGCCAGCAGCTTATGGAGGACAGGGGATGGCTACACCTTC,CASSLWRTGDGYTF
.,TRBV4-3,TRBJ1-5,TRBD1,TGCGCCAGCAGCTTAGGGACAGGGCAGCCCCAGCATTTT,CASSLGTGQPQHF
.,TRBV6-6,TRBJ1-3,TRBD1,TGTGCCACTCACCAGGGGGCCTATGGAAACACCATATATTTT,CATHQGAYGNTIYF
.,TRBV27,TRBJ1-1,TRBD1,TGTGCCAGCAGGGTACAGGGGCCGAACACTGAAGCTTTCTTT,CASRVQGPNTEAFF
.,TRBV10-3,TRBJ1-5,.,TGTGCCATCAGTGAGTCGGGTAGCAATCAGCCCCAGCATTTT,CAISESGSNQPQHF
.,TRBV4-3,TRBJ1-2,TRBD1,TGCGCCAGCAGCCATGACAGGGGTGGGGACTATGGCTACACCTTC,CASSHDRGGDYGYTF
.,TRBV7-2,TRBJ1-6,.,TGTGCCAGCAGCTTAGGACCCGCTGGGCCCCTCCACTTT,CASSLGPAGPLHF